This passage covers 27 T cell receptor beta chains from one sample sequenced in a study of blood T cells in healthy people across ages. Together with a sample-barcoded 5' primer, a J-beta primer mix was included in a second PCR lasting about 7 to 12 cycles. In TCRdb, the 5' RACE reads were re-called with MiXCR into one record per CDR3 protein. The sample consists of about 1.5 million distinct CDR3 sequences, approximately 42% of them appearing once. The material sequenced was blood. The origin of the receptors is a woman younger than 35 in good health.

The chain is built from TRBV9 and TRBJ2-3; 10 positions match TRBD1. Germline loops: CDR1 SGDLS, CDR2 YYNGEE. This CDR3 is 15 amino acids long. Trimming at V came to 2 bases and at J to 4 bases, leaving 4 bases not matched to a gene. The CDR3: CASSVRTGGPDTQYF. The CDR3 DNA reads as TGTGCCAGCAGCGTCAGGACAGGGGGACCAGATACGCAGTATTTT.

The chain has TRBV28 and TRBJ2-1; TRBD1 matches at 8 bases. The length of the CDR3 is 15 residues. Germline V gene lookup returns CDR1 MDHEN and CDR2 SYDVKM. The J segment lost 6 bases and the V segment lost 5 bases, leaving 9 bases of the junction unmatched. The CDR3 coding sequence is TGTGCCAGCAGTCGCCGGGACAGGAGCCTCAATGAGCAGTTCTTC. This encodes CASSRRDRSLNEQFF.

The genes are TRBV6-1 and TRBJ2-3; perhaps TRBD1 as D (5 bases). V was trimmed by 7 bases and J by 2 bases, leaving 10 bases between them. Germline V CDR1 and CDR2: MNHNS, SASEGT. CDR3 length: 13 residues. The CDR3 DNA sequence: TGTGCCAGCACCCAGGGTACCACAGATACGCAGTATTTT. Its protein is CASTQGTTDTQYF.

This clonotype was counted only a few times. J is TRBJ1-3 and V is TRBV4-3; D is unclear. Germline-derived CDR1 and CDR2 are LGHNA and YSLEER. Between the trimmed V and J ends, which lost 0 bases and 14 bases, there was a span of 14 bases. The CDR3 sequence is 13 residues long. CDR3 DNA sequence: TGCGCCAGCAGCCAAGATCGTCAACCCGAACTATATTTT. It encodes CASSQDRQPELYF.

Worth noting for this clonotype: The germline gene is not matched at one end of the junction; a read error may be the cause. The CDR3, as DNA: TGTGCCAGCAGCCAAAGCATAGGCAGGGGGCCTAACTATGGCTGCACCTTC. Protein sequence: CASSQSIGRGPNYGCTF. The chain combines TRBV11-2 with TRBJ1-2; 8 nucleotides match TRBD1. Per the germline V gene, CDR1 is SGHAT and CDR2 is FQNNGV. The length of the CDR3 is 17 residues.

This clonotype occurred a few times. The V and J genes are TRBV5-1 and TRBJ2-2, with TRBD1 matching over 9 bases. The CDR3 contains 20 residues. Trimming cost V 4 bases and J 0 bases; bases outside gene matches: 16. Per the germline V gene, CDR1 is SGHRS and CDR2 is YFSETQ. Here the CDR3 reads CASSLGPRIRTGANTGELFF. The CDR3 nucleotides read TGCGCCAGCAGCCTGGGGCCTAGGATTAGGACAGGGGCGAACACCGGGGAGCTGTTTTTT.

The sample holds many counts of this clonotype. This chain uses TRBV18 with TRBJ1-2; D is unclear. Germline V gives CDR1 KGHSH, CDR2 LQKENI. This CDR3 has 14 amino acids. V shed 3 bases and J shed 4 bases, with 12 bases lying between them. The CDR3, as DNA: TGTGCCAGCTCACCTCAACACGGATCCTATGGCTACACCTTC. This encodes CASSPQHGSYGYTF.

This clonotype was counted a few times. The rearrangement joins TRBV20-1 to TRBJ2-1; maybe TRBD2 (5 bases). The CDR3 extends over 16 amino acids. The germline V gene has CDR1 DFQATT and CDR2 SNEGSKA (reference sequence). The V end was cut by 0 bases, the J end by 9 bases, with 21 bases between. This chain's CDR3 is CSARDPLAFLKSEQFF. The CDR3 coding sequence is TGCAGTGCTAGAGATCCCCTAGCATTTCTCAAGAGTGAGCAGTTCTTC.

This clonotype was counted once. The chain has TRBV2 and TRBJ2-5, with TRBD1 identical over 8 bases. Per the germline V gene, CDR1 is SNHLY and CDR2 is FYNNEI. This CDR3 has 15 residues. Unmatched junction bases numbered 16, after V lost 5 bases and J lost 11 bases. This CDR3 is CASSFSGTGYNEQYF. Here the CDR3 DNA reads TGTGCCAGCAGTTTTTCCGGGACAGGATACAATGAGCAGTACTTC. Full variable domain (outside the CDR3, taken from reference TRBV2 and TRBJ2-5): EPEVTQTPSHQVTQMGQEVILRCVPISNHLYFYWYRQILGQKVEFLVSFYNNEISEKSEIFDDQFSVERPDGSNFTLKIRSTKLEDSAMYFCASSFSGTGYNEQYFGPGTRLLVL.

This rearrangement joins TRBV29-1 to TRBJ2-1, with 11 bases matching TRBD2. The CDR3 loop spans 15 amino acids. Germline loops: CDR1 SQVTM, CDR2 ANQGSEA. Trimming took 3 bases from V and 2 from J; bases not matched to a gene: 3. The CDR3 loop is CSVETSGDAYNEQFF. In DNA, the CDR3 is TGCAGCGTTGAGACTAGCGGGGATGCCTACAATGAGCAGTTCTTC.

CDR3 sequence: CASSSYTGSNQPQHF. CDR3 nucleotides: TGTGCCAGCAGCAGTTATACAGGGTCGAATCAGCCCCAGCATTTT. The chain uses TRBV21-1 and TRBJ1-5; the DNA was not compared with TRBD1, the D call given in the table. TRBV21-1 is deemed a pseudogene. The CDR3 spans 15 residues.

For this clonotype: This may be a read error: a much more frequent sequence differs by one nucleotide. The chain is built from TRBV4-1 and TRBJ2-1; TRBD2 matches at 9 bases. Germline CDR1 reads MGHRA; CDR2 reads YSYEKL. This CDR3 is 15 amino acids long. CDR3 sequence (DNA): TGCGCCAGCAGCCAAGGACTAGCGGACTACAATGTGCAGTTCTTC. This codes for CASSQGLADYNVQFF.

V usage is TRBV28 and J usage is TRBJ2-6; D gene ambiguous. In germline, CDR1 is MDHEN, CDR2 SYDVKM. V was shortened by 6 bases and J by 0 bases, with 6 bases between the two germline ends. The CDR3 length is 14 residues. CDR3 DNA sequence: TGTGCCAGCAGACCAGACTCTGGGGCCAACGTCCTGACTTTC. It codes for CASRPDSGANVLTF.

Ten or more counts support this clonotype. The gene calls are TRBV20-1 and TRBJ2-1; D possibly corresponds to TRBD2 (6 bases). Judging by the DNA end, TRBJ2-7 fits better; the J call may be wrong. The CDR3 covers 14 residues. Germline values: CDR1 DFQATT, CDR2 SNEGSKA (reference sequence). CDR3 coding DNA: TGCAGTGCTAGTAAGGGCGGGGATTACAATGAGCAGTACTTC. It translates to CSASKGGDYNEQYF.

The rearrangement joins TRBV27 to TRBJ2-3, with TRBD1 matching 9 bases. J was trimmed by 0 bases and V by 3 bases; bases with no gene match: 4. Germline V gene lookup returns CDR1 MNHEY and CDR2 SMNVEV (reference sequence). The CDR3 totals 16 residues. CDR3 coding DNA: TGTGCCAGCAGTTTGGAACAGGGGGCGAGCACAGATACGCAGTATTTT. Translation gives CASSLEQGASTDTQYF.

This clonotype was observed once. The conserved closing phenylalanine or tryptophan is absent in this CDR3, likely reflecting a read error. The chain links TRBV6-5 to TRBJ2-3; a weak D match, TRBD2 (5 bases). V gave up 0 bases and J gave up 6 bases, with 13 bases separating them. The CDR3 consists of 15 residues. The V gene's germline CDR1 is MNHEY and CDR2 SVGAGI. The DNA of the CDR3 is TGTGCCAGCAGTTACTCCTCAACGGCGGGCGATACGCAGTATGTT. It is translated as CASSYSSTAGDTQYV.

This chain connects TRBV4-3 to TRBJ2-7; perhaps TRBD1 as D (6 bases). Trimming left V 0 bases short and J 7 bases short, with 13 bases between. Germline CDR1 LGHNA, CDR2 YSLEER. The CDR3 consists of 14 residues. The CDR3 region is CASSQDSRDNEQYF. CDR3 DNA: TGCGCCAGCAGCCAAGATTCCCGGGACAATGAGCAGTACTTC.

The chain is built from TRBV7-2 and TRBJ2-5, with D maybe TRBD1 (6 bases). Matching the DNA end better, TRBJ2-7 makes the J call doubtful. Germline loops: CDR1 SGHTA, CDR2 FQGNSA. This CDR3 is 12 amino acids long. CDR3 nucleotide sequence: TGTGCCAGCAGCAAAGGACAGTACGAGCAGTACTTC. Translation: CASSKGQYEQYF.

The chain employs TRBV12-3 or TRBV12-4 and TRBJ2-5, with 9 bases aligning to TRBD1. The last part of the DNA fits TRBJ2-7 better; the J call may be wrong. The CDR3 consists of 16 residues. The CDR3 here is CASSLPLGQGIHEQYF. The CDR3 DNA is TGTGCCAGCAGTTTGCCCCTCGGACAGGGGATTCACGAGCAGTACTTC.

The chain employs TRBV7-9 and TRBJ2-3; 7 bases line up with TRBD2. Germline V CDR1 and CDR2: SEHNR, FQNEAQ (reference sequence). The CDR3 consists of 15 residues. Trimming at V came to 7 bases and at J to 2 bases, leaving 9 bases not matched to a gene. CDR3 in DNA: TGTGCCAGCAAAACAGTAGCGGGTCCCACAGATACGCAGTATTTT. Translation gives CASKTVAGPTDTQYF.

This clonotype has just a few counts. The V gene is TRBV10-3, the J gene TRBJ1-6; the D gene is possibly TRBD1 (5 bases). The CDR3 consists of 13 residues. Germline CDR1 reads ENHRY; CDR2 reads SYGVKD. V was pared by 0 bases and J by 8 bases, with 5 bases between. CDR3 sequence reads: CAISESGDSPLHF. CDR3 in DNA: TGTGCCATCAGTGAGTCAGGGGATTCACCCCTCCACTTT.

Concerning this clonotype itself: Compared with germline, one end of the junction differs, possibly owing to a read error. The genes are TRBV14 and TRBJ2-3; the D is unclear. In germline, CDR1 is SGHDN, CDR2 FVKESK. This CDR3 is 17 amino acids long. CDR3 nucleotides: TGTGCCAACAGCCAAGATCAAACAGCCCCGAGCACAGATACGCAGTATTTT. Translated: CANSQDQTAPSTDTQYF.

This chain uses TRBV5-4 with TRBJ2-5, with D maybe TRBD1 (5 bases). The better agreement between TRBJ2-7 and the DNA end casts doubt on the J call. The CDR3 is 13 residues long. Germline lookup yields CDR1 SGHNT and CDR2 YYREEE (reference sequence). This CDR3 is CASSLATGDEQYF. The CDR3 DNA is TGTGCCAGCAGCTTGGCCACAGGTGACGAGCAGTACTTC.

The rearrangement joins TRBV24-1 to TRBJ2-1; TRBD1 or TRBD2 may be the D gene (5 bases each). This CDR3 comprises 14 residues. Between the trimmed V and J ends, which lost 5 bases and 5 bases, there was a span of 12 bases. Germline V gene data show CDR1 as KGHDR and CDR2 as SFDVKD. The CDR3 bases are TGTGCCACCAGTGCTCGAGGGGCCAACAATGAGCAGTTCTTC. This encodes CATSARGANNEQFF.

Comments on this clonotype: Germline and junction disagree at one end, which may indicate a read error. The V gene is TRBV12-3 or TRBV12-4, the J gene TRBJ1-2, with D tentatively TRBD1 (6 bases). The CDR3 loop spans 14 amino acids. CDR3: CASSLKPGAYDYTF. The CDR3 nucleotides are TGTGCCAGCAGTTTAAAACCAGGGGCCTATGACTACACCTTC.

This clonotype was seen a few times. This CDR3 reads CATHQGTYEQYF. CDR3 coding DNA: TGTGCCACCCACCAGGGAACCTACGAGCAGTACTTC. This chain uses TRBV6-2 or TRBV6-3 with TRBJ2-7; a weak D match, TRBD1 (5 bases). This CDR3 is built from 12 residues. The V gene lost 10 bases and the J gene lost 2 bases, with 12 bases spanning the gap. Looked up from germline, CDR1 is MNHEY and CDR2 is SVGEGT.

The chain combines TRBV6-5 with TRBJ1-2, with D unclear. The CDR3 contains 13 residues. Trimming took off 0 bases at V and 7 bases at J, with 9 bases between the two ends. The germline V gene encodes CDR1 MNHEY and CDR2 SVGAGI. CDR3 DNA: TGTGCCAGCAGTTACTCTTCTCCCCGTGGCTACACCTTC. It specifies CASSYSSPRGYTF.